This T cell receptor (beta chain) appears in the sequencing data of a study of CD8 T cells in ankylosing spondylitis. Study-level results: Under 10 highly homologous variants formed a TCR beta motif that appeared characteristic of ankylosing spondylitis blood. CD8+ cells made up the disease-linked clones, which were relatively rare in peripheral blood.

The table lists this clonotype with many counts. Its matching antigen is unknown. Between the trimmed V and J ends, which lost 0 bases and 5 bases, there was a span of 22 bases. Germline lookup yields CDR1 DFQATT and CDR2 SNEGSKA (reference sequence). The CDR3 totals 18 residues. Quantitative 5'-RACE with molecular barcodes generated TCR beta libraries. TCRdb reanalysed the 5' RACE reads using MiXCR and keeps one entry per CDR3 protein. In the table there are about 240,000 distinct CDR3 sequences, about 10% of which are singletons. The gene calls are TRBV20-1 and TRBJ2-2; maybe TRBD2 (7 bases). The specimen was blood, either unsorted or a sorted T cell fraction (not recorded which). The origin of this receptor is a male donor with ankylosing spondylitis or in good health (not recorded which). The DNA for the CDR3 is TGCAGTGCTAGAGATTGGGACCCCGCGGGGGCCTCTACCGGGGAGCTGTTTTTT. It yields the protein CSARDWDPAGASTGELFF.